This TCR beta chain emerged from a study of blood T cell repertoires in COVID-19. For the study at large: Acute and convalescent COVID-19 specimens originated in the United States, Italy and Spain. Sample material is recorded as cDNA or gDNA derived from T cells, B-cell-depleted T cells, or PBMCs.

This table comes from immunoSEQ multiplex PCR, and its TCRdb copy is limited to in-frame clones, with some not included. The top ten clones hold about 2% of a sample with around 120,000 clones, about 85% of them seen once. Trimming pared 7 bases from V and 0 bases from J, leaving 11 bases between. The CDR3 is 14 amino acids. Germline-derived CDR1 and CDR2 are MNHEY and SVGAGI. This sequence originates from a man aged 70 or older with acute or convalescent COVID-19. The genes are TRBV6-5 and TRBJ2-3, with D unclear. The sequenced sample was peripheral blood. The chain's CDR3 is CASNVAGSTDTQYF. The DNA of the CDR3 is TGTGCCAGCAATGTGGCAGGAAGCACAGATACGCAGTATTTT.